The rows below give T cell receptor beta chains drawn from one sample of a study of T cells after yellow fever vaccination. TCRdb reanalysed the 5' RACE reads using MiXCR and keeps one entry per CDR3 protein. The sample holds some 500,000 distinct CDR3 sequences; roughly 13% are singletons and the top ten take roughly 13%. The sample was PBMCs, taken on the day of the yellow fever booster vaccination. These receptors came from a man aged 25 to 40 who received the YFV17D yellow fever vaccine. Each CDR3 is given with its conserved first and last residue. A D gene is named only where the DNA matches it firmly. Not all rows give a size; the values are once, few, many and, for expanded clones, a class.

size,J,length,V,D,DNA,CDR3
few,TRBJ2-7,15,TRBV5-6,TRBD2,TGTGCCAGCAGTTCCTTGCGGGAGGACCTGTACGAGCAGTACTTC,CASSSLREDLYEQYF
NA,TRBJ2-3,17,TRBV6-2/TRBV6-3,TRBD2,TGTGCCAGCAGTTACTCCGCGGGACTAGCGGGAGAAGATACGCAGTATTTT,CASSYSAGLAGEDTQYF
NA,TRBJ2-7,16,TRBV5-4,NA,TGTGCCAGCAGCCCCTCAGGGGAGCGGGCCCCCTACGAGCAGTACTTC,CASSPSGERAPYEQYF
few,TRBJ2-3,14,TRBV20-1,TRBD2,TGCAGTGCTAAGTCTAGCGGGAACACAGATACGCAGTATTTT,CSAKSSGNTDTQYF
NA,TRBJ2-6,16,TRBV7-9,NA,TGTGCCAGCAGCTTCTCCGGGCCTCGAGGGGCCAACGTCCTGACTTTC,CASSFSGPRGANVLTF
few,TRBJ2-2,13,TRBV13,NA,TGTGCCAGCAGCGTCGAGAGCACCGGGGAGCTGTTTTTT,CASSVESTGELFF
NA,TRBJ2-1,18,TRBV4-3,TRBD2,TGCGCCAGCGGCCAAGATCCCGTAGCGGGAGTGTTGGACAATGAGCAGTTCTTC,CASGQDPVAGVLDNEQFF
NA,TRBJ1-2,14,TRBV7-9,NA,TGTGCCAGCAGGGCCCTAGGGGAGAACTATGGCTACACCTTC,CASRALGENYGYTF
few,TRBJ2-6,21,TRBV4-1,NA,TGCGCCAGCAGCCATAGGGAGGGCGCGTACAGGGCCGTCTCTGGGGCCAACGTCCTGACTTTC,CASSHREGAYRAVSGANVLTF
few,TRBJ2-3,16,TRBV7-6,TRBD2,TGTGCCAGCAGCTTACATACTAGCGGGAGGACAGATACGCAGTATTTT,CASSLHTSGRTDTQYF
NA,TRBJ2-1,11,TRBV20-1,NA,TGCAGTGCCCCCCTCCCCCGAGAGCAGTTCTTC,CSAPLPREQFF
NA,TRBJ2-7,16,TRBV7-2,TRBD2,TGTGCCAGCAGCTTAAAGGGCGGGGGGCTAACCTACGAGCAGTACTTC,CASSLKGGGLTYEQYF
NA,TRBJ1-1,12,TRBV20-1,NA,TGCAGTGCTGGGATCAGGAACACTGAAGCTTTCTTT,CSAGIRNTEAFF
few,TRBJ2-1,16,TRBV4-1,NA,TGCGCCAGCAGCCAAGAACTCCGGGACTTCTACAATGAGCAGTTCTTC,CASSQELRDFYNEQFF
NA,TRBJ2-5,15,TRBV20-1,NA,TGCAGTGCTAATGATTGGCAGGGCGTACAAGAGACCCAGTACTTC,CSANDWQGVQETQYF
NA,TRBJ2-3,15,TRBV29-1,TRBD2,TGCAGCGTTGAACCTAGCGGGAGTTCCACAGATACGCAGTATTTT,CSVEPSGSSTDTQYF
NA,TRBJ2-6,14,TRBV12-3/TRBV12-4,NA,TGTGCCAGCAGCCAGACGGGGAGAACCTCCGTCCTGACTTTC,CASSQTGRTSVLTF
few,TRBJ2-1,13,TRBV4-3,NA,TGCGCCAGCAGCCAAGATGGGTCCAATGAGCAGTTCTTC,CASSQDGSNEQFF
NA,TRBJ2-1,15,TRBV20-1,TRBD2,TGCAGTGCTAGAGATCTTTTGCGGGAGAGGAATGAGCAGTTCTTC,CSARDLLRERNEQFF
NA,TRBJ2-1,17,TRBV29-1,NA,TGCAGCGTTGAAGACGCCCCGGCAACAAACTCCCACAATGAGCAGTTCTTC,CSVEDAPATNSHNEQFF
few,TRBJ2-3,19,TRBV11-2,NA,TGTGCCAGCCCGGACTACAGGGACCGGCGGGAGTTCGGCACAGATACGCAGTATTTT,CASPDYRDRREFGTDTQYF
few,TRBJ2-1,13,TRBV5-1,NA,TGCGCCAGCAGAGCCGGGAGCAGTAATGAGCAGTTCTTC,CASRAGSSNEQFF
NA,TRBJ2-1,15,TRBV16,TRBD1,TGTGCCAGCAGCCAATCCGTAGACAGGGACAATGAGCAGTTCTTC,CASSQSVDRDNEQFF
NA,TRBJ2-5,15,TRBV6-1,NA,TGTGCCAGCAGTGACACCGGTGGGAGTTTTGAGACCCAGTACTTC,CASSDTGGSFETQYF
NA,TRBJ1-2,15,TRBV7-2,TRBD1,TGTGCCAGCAGCTTACTGGGACAGGAAGGGGATGGCTACACCTTC,CASSLLGQEGDGYTF
few,TRBJ1-5,13,TRBV9,NA,TGTGCCAGCAGCGTCAATAGCAATCAGCCCCAGCATTTT,CASSVNSNQPQHF
few,TRBJ2-3,12,TRBV20-1,NA,TGCAGTGCTCCAGGGGTTACAGATACGCAGTATTTT,CSAPGVTDTQYF
few,TRBJ2-1,14,TRBV29-1,TRBD2,TGCAGCGTGGAAGCGGGAGTGATCTACAATGAGCAGTTCTTC,CSVEAGVIYNEQFF
few,TRBJ2-3,15,TRBV19,NA,TGTGCCAGTAGTGAGCGGCGGCTAGTGTCAGATACGCAGTATTTT,CASSERRLVSDTQYF
NA,TRBJ2-1,15,TRBV5-1,NA,TGCGCCAGCAGCTTGAGCACAGGGTCCTACAATGAGCAGTTCTTC,CASSLSTGSYNEQFF
few,TRBJ2-7,14,TRBV6-1,TRBD1,TGTGCCAGCAGTAGAAATGGACAGGCCTACGAGCAGTACTTC,CASSRNGQAYEQYF
NA,TRBJ2-3,15,TRBV7-9,TRBD1,TGTGCCAGCACCGACAGGGGGCCGGGCACAGATACGCAGTATTTT,CASTDRGPGTDTQYF
few,TRBJ2-5,16,TRBV7-2,TRBD2,TGTGCCAGCAGCTTAGCTCTTCTAGCGGGAGCGGAGACCCAGTACTTC,CASSLALLAGAETQYF
NA,TRBJ2-2,11,TRBV6-5,NA,TGTGCCACCCAAGGGATTGGGGAGCTGTTTTTT,CATQGIGELFF
NA,TRBJ2-2,14,TRBV5-1,NA,TGCGCCAGCACCCAGCCGTCAGGGGCCGGGGAGCTGTTTTTT,CASTQPSGAGELFF
NA,TRBJ2-2,18,TRBV28,TRBD2,TGTGCCAGCAGTTCCCCTGGGAGGGGTGGCGGGATCGCCGGGGAGCTGTTTTTT,CASSSPGRGGGIAGELFF
NA,TRBJ2-1,15,TRBV4-3,TRBD1,TGCGCCAGCAGCCAATACGGACAGGGAGGTTATGAGCAGTTCTTC,CASSQYGQGGYEQFF
NA,TRBJ2-2,15,TRBV5-8,NA,TGTGCCAGCCAGCATGGAGGTTCAGGGGTCGGGGAGCTGTTTTTT,CASQHGGSGVGELFF
few,TRBJ2-1,15,TRBV28,TRBD2,TGTGCCAGCACCCCCGGGGGTAGCGGGAGCGGTGAGCAGTTCTTC,CASTPGGSGSGEQFF
NA,TRBJ1-6,15,TRBV30,NA,TGTGCCTGGAGTCCTCGGGGCTCCTATAATTCACCCCTCCACTTT,CAWSPRGSYNSPLHF
NA,TRBJ2-3,15,TRBV20-1,TRBD1,TGCTGTGCACCCCACGACAGGGGGCCCACAGATACGCAGTATTTT,CCAPHDRGPTDTQYF
NA,TRBJ2-5,16,TRBV29-1,NA,TGCAGCGTGGACGGGATGAAGGGAGCGGCAACGGAGACCCAGTACTTC,CSVDGMKGAATETQYF
few,TRBJ1-1,14,TRBV16,NA,TGTGCCAGCAGCCAACCCCCGGTAGGCACTGAAGCTTTCTTT,CASSQPPVGTEAFF
few,TRBJ2-3,12,TRBV27,NA,TGTGCCAGCAGTTTCGTCGGGGATACGCAGTATTTT,CASSFVGDTQYF
NA,TRBJ1-6,13,TRBV20-1,NA,TGCAGTGCTAGAGAACAGGCGAATTCACCCCTCCACTTT,CSAREQANSPLHF
few,TRBJ1-6,13,TRBV12-3/TRBV12-4,NA,TGTGCCAGCAGTTTAGGGGGCCGCGGACCCCTCCACTTT,CASSLGGRGPLHF
NA,TRBJ1-6,15,TRBV30,TRBD1,TGTGCCTGGAGTGTGGGACGTACAGGGGGTTCACCCCTCCACTTT,CAWSVGRTGGSPLHF
NA,TRBJ2-3,14,TRBV4-3,NA,TGCGCCAGCAGCCAAGGAACCAGCACAGATACGCAGTATTTT,CASSQGTSTDTQYF
few,TRBJ2-7,15,TRBV14,TRBD2,TGTGCCAGCAGCCAAGGGAGCGGGAGCGCTTACGAGCAGTACTTC,CASSQGSGSAYEQYF
few,TRBJ2-3,14,TRBV28,NA,TGTGCCAGCAGTTATGCTAGCGGCACAGATACGCAGTATTTT,CASSYASGTDTQYF
few,TRBJ2-7,16,TRBV12-3/TRBV12-4,TRBD2,TGTGCCAGCAGCCCTGGATTGGGACTAGGGTCTGGCGAGCAGTACTTC,CASSPGLGLGSGEQYF
few,TRBJ2-5,14,TRBV15,NA,TGTGCCACCGTCCTGGGGAATAGGTTGGAGACCCAGTACTTC,CATVLGNRLETQYF
few,TRBJ1-2,13,TRBV27,NA,TGTGCCAGCAGTTCGGTTTTGGGCTATGGCTACACCTTC,CASSSVLGYGYTF